This record looks at one T cell receptor beta chain sequence and its context. What it binds is unknown. The study ran its PCR with 60 Vbeta and 13 Jbeta primers. TCRdb's table, derived via immunoSEQ multiplex PCR, lists solely in-frame clones and lacks some. The data contain 110,000 to 150,000 clones, over 65% of them singletons. This sample is part of a study of cytomegalovirus exposure and HLA in healthy donors. Among the donors, all were healthy bone marrow donors. The CDR3 has 14 residues. V dropped 3 bases and J dropped 0; count of bases not matched to a gene: 5. Germline V lookup: CDR1 GTSNPN, CDR2 SVGIG (reference sequence). General study findings and limits: A later analysis showed HLA-associated TCR beta chains outstripping equally common others in clonal expansion. In a later analysis, TCR beta V- and J-gene trimming was associated with a missense DCLRE1C variant.

This chain links TRBV30 with TRBJ2-7; 7 nucleotides match TRBD1. This TCR derives from a female donor in good health and CMV-seronegative. The sample taken for sequencing was PBMCs. CDR3 amino acids: CAWSLGTVSYEQYF. CDR3 sequence (DNA): TGTGCCTGGAGCCTAGGGACAGTCTCCTACGAGCAGTACTTC.